This T cell receptor beta chain is from a study of blood T cells in healthy people across ages. Study outcomes and limitations: The study could not conclusively compare naive and antigen-experienced cells, given its unsorted PBMCs. More naive CD4+ cells and higher diversity marked long-lived donors relative to aged donors.

Donors were healthy Caucasian individuals from Russia aged about 6 to 90. This clonotype has a handful of counts. Antigen unknown. The authors ran a second PCR of about 6 to 11 cycles using a sample-barcoded 5' primer and a J-beta primer mix. Every cDNA molecule bore a tag from a template-switch adaptor containing 12 random nucleotides. TCRdb analysed the 5' RACE reads with MiXCR anew, one entry per CDR3 protein. The repertoire holds 1.2 million to 1.5 million distinct CDR3 sequences, with approximately 60% as singletons. Sequenced input: blood. The receptor was derived from a man between 18 and 35 years old in good health.

Here the CDR3 reads CASRGTSGSSYEQYF. CDR3 sequence (DNA): TGTGCCAGCAGGGGGACTAGCGGGAGTTCTTACGAGCAGTACTTC. This chain joins TRBV6-2 or TRBV6-3 and TRBJ2-5, with 14 bases that match TRBD2. The J call may be in error: the DNA end matches TRBJ2-7 better. CDR3 size: 15 residues. Germline CDR1 MNHEY, CDR2 SVGEGT.